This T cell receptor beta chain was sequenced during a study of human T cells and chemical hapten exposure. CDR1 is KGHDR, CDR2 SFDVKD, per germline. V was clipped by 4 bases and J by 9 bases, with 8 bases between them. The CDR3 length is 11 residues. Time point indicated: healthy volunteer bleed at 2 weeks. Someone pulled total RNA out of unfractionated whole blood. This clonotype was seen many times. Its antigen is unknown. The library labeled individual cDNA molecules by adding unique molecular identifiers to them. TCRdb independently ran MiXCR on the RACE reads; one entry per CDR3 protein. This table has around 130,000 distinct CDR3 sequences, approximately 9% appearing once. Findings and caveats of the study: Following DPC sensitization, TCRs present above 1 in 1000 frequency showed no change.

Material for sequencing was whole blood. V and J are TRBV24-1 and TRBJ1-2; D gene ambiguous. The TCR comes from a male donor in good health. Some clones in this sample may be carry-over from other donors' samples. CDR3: CATSEDERYTF. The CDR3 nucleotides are TGTGCCACCAGTGAAGACGAACGCTACACCTTC.